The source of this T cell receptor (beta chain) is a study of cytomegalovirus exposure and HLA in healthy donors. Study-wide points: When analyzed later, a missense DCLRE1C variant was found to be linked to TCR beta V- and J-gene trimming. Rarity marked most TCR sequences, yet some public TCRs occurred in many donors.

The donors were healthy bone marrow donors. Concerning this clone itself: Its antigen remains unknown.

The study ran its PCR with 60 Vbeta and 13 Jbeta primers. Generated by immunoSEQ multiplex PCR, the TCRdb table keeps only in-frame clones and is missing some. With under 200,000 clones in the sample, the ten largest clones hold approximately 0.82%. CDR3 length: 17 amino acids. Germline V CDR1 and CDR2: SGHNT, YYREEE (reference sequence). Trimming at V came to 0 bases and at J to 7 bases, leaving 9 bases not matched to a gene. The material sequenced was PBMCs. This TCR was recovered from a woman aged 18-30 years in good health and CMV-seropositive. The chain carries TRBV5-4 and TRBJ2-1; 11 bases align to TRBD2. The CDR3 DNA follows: TGTGCCAGCAGCTTGGGGTCACTAGCGGGAGTGATGAATGAGCAGTTCTTC. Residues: CASSLGSLAGVMNEQFF.